This entry lists 20 T cell receptor beta chains sequenced from one sample in a study of response to subunit inactivated influenza vaccine. A single record per CDR3 protein comes from TCRdb applying MiXCR to the RT-PCR reads. The sample holds 800,000 or so distinct CDR3 sequences, about 20% seen once. The sample consisted of PBMCs from blood, taken around 5 days after vaccination. The receptors originated from a man aged 45-65 years who received an inactivated influenza vaccine.

V gene TRBV20-1 combines with J gene TRBJ2-3; 8 nucleotides line up with TRBD2. Germline V gives CDR1 DFQATT, CDR2 SNEGSKA (reference sequence). Trimming cost V 1 base and J 1 base; bases outside gene matches: 1. This CDR3 region has 14 residues. CDR3 bases: TGCAGTGCTAGAGCGACTAGCGGCACAGATACGCAGTATTTT. The encoded protein is CSARATSGTDTQYF.

In this sample, this clonotype turned up a few times. V gene TRBV12-3 or TRBV12-4 combines with J gene TRBJ2-1, with 9 bases aligning to TRBD2. The CDR3 sequence is 15 residues long. Trimming cost V 2 bases and J 8 bases; bases outside gene matches: 7. The CDR3 loop is CASSLRASGNDEQFF. Here the CDR3 DNA reads TGTGCCAGCAGTTTAAGGGCTAGCGGGAACGATGAGCAGTTCTTC.

This clonotype has just a few counts. J is TRBJ2-3 and V is TRBV20-1; 7 bases fit TRBD2. This CDR3 is built from 17 residues. V lost 3 bases, J lost 4 bases, and 16 bases stayed unmatched. Per the germline V gene, CDR1 is DFQATT and CDR2 is SNEGSKA (reference sequence). The CDR3 here is CSASSFVAGVLPDTQYF. CDR3 DNA sequence: TGCAGTGCTAGTAGTTTTGTAGCGGGTGTTTTACCAGATACGCAGTATTTT.

This clonotype was counted only a few times. The chain employs TRBV5-1 and TRBJ1-1, with 8 bases fitting TRBD1. Trimming took 4 bases from V and 5 from J; bases not matched to a gene: 10. The CDR3 runs 15 residues. Germline V gives CDR1 SGHRS, CDR2 YFSETQ. The CDR3 loop is CASSITQGARTEAFF. CDR3 bases: TGCGCCAGCAGCATTACTCAGGGGGCGCGGACTGAAGCTTTCTTT.

Only a few counts were recorded for this clonotype. V gene TRBV12-3 or TRBV12-4 combines with J gene TRBJ1-5; no clear D gene. V was pared by 8 bases and J by 0 bases, with 5 bases between. The CDR3 contains 12 residues. CDR3 DNA sequence: TGTGCCAGCCGAAATAGCAATCAGCCCCAGCATTTT. Residues: CASRNSNQPQHF.

This clonotype turned up a few times. The gene calls are TRBV12-3 or TRBV12-4 and TRBJ2-1; a weak D match, TRBD1 (6 bases). The length of the CDR3 is 15 residues. Trimming cost V 6 bases and J 8 bases, with 20 bases left between them. CDR3 nucleotide sequence: TGTGCCAGCAGCCCGCCCGGGTCAGGGGTTCATGAGCAGTTCTTC. Its protein product is CASSPPGSGVHEQFF.

The rearrangement uses TRBV18 and TRBJ2-3; 8 bases are shared with TRBD1. The germline CDR1 and CDR2 sequences are KGHSH and LQKENI. This CDR3 region has 15 residues. The junction had 8 bases not matched to a gene; V was cut back by 3 bases and J by 6 bases. The CDR3 DNA reads as TGTGCCAGCTCACCCCGACAGGGGACGGCGGATACGCAGTATTTT. Amino acid sequence: CASSPRQGTADTQYF.

In this sample, this clonotype turned up a few times. This chain uses TRBV2 with TRBJ2-1; 8 bases agree with TRBD2. The CDR3 totals 17 residues. J lost 8 bases, V lost 2 bases, and 14 bases had no gene match. Germline values: CDR1 SNHLY, CDR2 FYNNEI. The CDR3 DNA reads TGTGCCAGCAGTGAATCGGGAGGGAGCATCCCCCTTTATGAGCAGTTCTTC. Residues: CASSESGGSIPLYEQFF.

This clonotype turned up a few times. The rearrangement uses TRBV5-4 and TRBJ1-2, with TRBD1 identical over 8 bases. Germline V gene sequence: CDR1 SGHNT, CDR2 YYREEE (reference sequence). With V trimmed by 7 bases and J by 6 bases, 8 bases remained unmatched. The CDR3 has 13 residues. CDR3 sequence: CASVLVGQDGYTF. CDR3 nucleotides: TGTGCCAGCGTCCTTGTGGGACAGGATGGCTACACCTTC. The full variable domain, completed using reference TRBV5-4 and TRBJ1-2, is ETGVTQSPTHLIKTRGQQVTLRCSSQSGHNTVSWYQQALGQGPQFIFQYYREEENGRGNFPPRFSGLQFPNYSSELNVNALELDDSALYLCASVLVGQDGYTFGSGTRLTVV.

This clonotype showed up just a few times. The chain is built from TRBV6-1 and TRBJ2-7; D is tentatively TRBD1 or TRBD2 (5 bases each). The ends were cut back, 0 bases at V and 5 bases at J, with 14 bases in the middle. CDR1 MNHNS and CDR2 SASEGT come from the germline V gene. This CDR3 has 15 residues. The CDR3 coding sequence is TGTGCCAGCAGTGAAGCCTACGCAGGGACCAACGAGCAGTACTTC. The encoded protein is CASSEAYAGTNEQYF.

The rearrangement joins TRBV7-9 to TRBJ2-5; TRBD1 matches 9 bases. The CDR3 consists of 15 residues. J lost 5 bases, V lost 5 bases, and 9 bases had no gene match. CDR1 is SEHNR and CDR2 is FQNEAQ in the germline V gene (reference sequence). The CDR3 region has the DNA TGTGCCAGCAGCCCGACAGGGGGTGTTCGTGAGACCCAGTACTTC. Protein sequence: CASSPTGGVRETQYF.

J is TRBJ2-2 and V is TRBV7-6, with D possibly being TRBD2 (5 bases). The CDR3 extends over 14 amino acids. V lost 1 base and J 6 bases, leaving 9 bases between the germline ends. Germline V CDR1 and CDR2: SGHVS, FNYEAQ. Written as DNA, the CDR3 is TGTGCCAGCAGCTTAGTGGGAGTGTCCGGGGAGCTGTTTTTT. Translated: CASSLVGVSGELFF.

This clonotype has ten or more counts. V usage is TRBV5-1 and J usage is TRBJ2-3, with a weak D call TRBD1 (6 bases). Trimming removed 4 bases from V and 5 bases from J, with 14 bases in between. Germline values: CDR1 SGHRS, CDR2 YFSETQ. The CDR3 is 14 amino acids. This CDR3 is CASSLRQVEDTQYF. The CDR3 nucleotides are TGCGCCAGCAGCCTTAGACAGGTGGAAGATACGCAGTATTTT.

This clonotype appeared many times. This chain joins TRBV5-1 and TRBJ2-1; a possible D gene is TRBD2 (6 bases). Germline V gene sequence: CDR1 SGHRS, CDR2 YFSETQ. V gave up 2 bases and J gave up 2 bases, with 11 bases separating them. The CDR3 spans 15 residues. The DNA for the CDR3 is TGCGCCAGCAGCTTATGGGGGGATACCTACAATGAGCAGTTCTTC. This encodes CASSLWGDTYNEQFF.

This clonotype was counted between two and nine times. The chain combines TRBV4-3 with TRBJ2-1; 7 bases are a match to TRBD1. The germline V gene encodes CDR1 LGHNA and CDR2 YSLEER. The CDR3 is 15 amino acids. With V trimmed by 0 bases and J by 5 bases, 4 bases remained unmatched. CDR3 sequence: CASSQEGRGNNEQFF. Written as DNA, the CDR3 is TGCGCCAGCAGCCAAGAAGGCAGGGGGAACAATGAGCAGTTCTTC.

The rearrangement uses TRBV27 and TRBJ1-3, with TRBD1 matching 10 bases. Germline V lookup: CDR1 MNHEY, CDR2 SMNVEV (reference sequence). Germline trimming cut 7 bases from V and 0 bases from J; bases unmatched to any gene: 3. The CDR3 extends over 15 amino acids. CDR3 residues: CASTRQGASGNTIYF. In nucleotides, the CDR3 is TGTGCCAGCACCCGACAGGGGGCCTCTGGAAACACCATATATTTT.

V gene TRBV2 combines with J gene TRBJ2-1; a weak D match, TRBD2 (6 bases). The germline gives CDR1 SNHLY, CDR2 FYNNEI. This CDR3 region has 17 residues. Trimming removed 4 bases from V and 0 bases from J, with 16 bases in between. CDR3 loop: CASSAPLAHSSYNEQFF. Here the CDR3 DNA reads TGTGCCAGCAGTGCCCCCCTAGCGCACAGCTCCTACAATGAGCAGTTCTTC.

V usage is TRBV20-1 and J usage is TRBJ2-1, with D possibly being TRBD1 (5 bases). The CDR3 is 16 amino acids. Germline CDR1 reads DFQATT; CDR2 reads SNEGSKA (reference sequence). The germline V and J ends were trimmed by 4 bases and 0 bases, with 16 bases remaining between them. The CDR3 DNA is TGCAGTGCTACATCGATGGGGCCATCCTCCTACAATGAGCAGTTCTTC. This translates into CSATSMGPSSYNEQFF.

This chain's CDR3 is CSARARTDGWTQYF. The DNA for the CDR3 is TGCAGTGCTAGAGCAAGGACTGACGGTTGGACCCAGTACTTC. The chain couples TRBV20-1 to TRBJ2-5, with D tentatively TRBD2 (5 bases). The V gene lost 1 base and the J gene lost 7 bases, with 16 bases spanning the gap. Germline V gene sequence: CDR1 DFQATT, CDR2 SNEGSKA (reference sequence). CDR3 length equals 14 residues.

This clonotype showed up just a few times. This rearrangement joins TRBV20-1 to TRBJ2-3; 7 nucleotides match TRBD1. Looked up from germline, CDR1 is DFQATT and CDR2 is SNEGSKA (reference sequence). The CDR3 has 13 amino acids. Trimming cost V 5 bases and J 2 bases; bases outside gene matches: 4. The CDR3 here is CSAGQVFTDTQYF. The CDR3 DNA reads TGCAGTGCTGGACAGGTTTTCACAGATACGCAGTATTTT.